Included here is one TCR beta chain sequence, with context. Its antigen is undetermined. This sample is part of a study of T cells after yellow fever vaccination. Study-wide findings and caveats: Abundant clonotypes from the bulk population could get into FACS-sorted repertoires as contaminants.

TCRdb re-analysed the 5' RACE reads in MiXCR, keeping a single row per CDR3 protein. The sample contains some 320,000 distinct CDR3 sequences, 8.5% to 10% of which appear only once. Sequenced here: CD4+ T cells sorted from PBMCs, sampled 5 days after the yellow fever booster vaccination. This clonotype was obtained from a man between 18 and 35 years old who received the YFV17D yellow fever vaccine.

The CDR3 DNA reads TGCGCCAGCAGCTTCTTCGGGGGGTACACAGATACGCAGTATTTT. Its translation: CASSFFGGYTDTQYF. The J gene is TRBJ2-3, the V gene TRBV5-1; 7 bases fit TRBD2. Germline V gene data show CDR1 as SGHRS and CDR2 as YFSETQ. J was trimmed by 2 bases and V by 2 bases; bases with no gene match: 5. The CDR3 covers 15 residues.